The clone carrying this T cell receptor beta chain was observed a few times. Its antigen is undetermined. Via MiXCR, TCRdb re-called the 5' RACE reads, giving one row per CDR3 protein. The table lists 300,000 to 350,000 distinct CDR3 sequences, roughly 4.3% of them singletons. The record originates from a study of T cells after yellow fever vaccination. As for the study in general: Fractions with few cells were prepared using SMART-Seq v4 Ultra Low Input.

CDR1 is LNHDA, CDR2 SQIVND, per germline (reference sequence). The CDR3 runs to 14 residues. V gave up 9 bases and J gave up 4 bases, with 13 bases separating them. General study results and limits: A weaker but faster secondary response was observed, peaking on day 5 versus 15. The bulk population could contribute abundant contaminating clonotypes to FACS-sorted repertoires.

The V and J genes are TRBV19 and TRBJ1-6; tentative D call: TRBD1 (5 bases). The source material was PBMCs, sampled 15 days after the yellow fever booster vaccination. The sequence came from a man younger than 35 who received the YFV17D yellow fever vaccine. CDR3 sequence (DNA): TGTGCCAGCAGGGCCGGTGGATATAATTCACCCCTCCACTTT. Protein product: CASRAGGYNSPLHF. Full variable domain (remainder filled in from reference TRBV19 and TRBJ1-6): DGGITQSPKYLFRKEGQNVTLSCEQNLNHDAMYWYRQDPGQGLRLIYYSQIVNDFQKGDIAEGYSVSREKKESFPLTVTSAQKNPTAFYLCASRAGGYNSPLHFGNGTRLTVT.